Below, 2 T cell receptor beta chains from the same sample are listed, as sequenced in a study of blood T cell repertoires in COVID-19 (TCRdb year 2020). Preparation of the library involved the immunoSEQ multiplex PCR assay. Here the immuneACCESS table is served through TCRdb, limited to in-frame sequences with V and J called. Missing clones are a known gap in these copies; in checked studies unresolved V genes cover under half, and the rest lacks a known reason. Within this sample are 260,000 or so clones, with roughly 85% of them counted one time only. About 2.5% of the sample goes to the ten largest clones. The sample comprised PBMCs or T cells enriched from blood (not recorded which). The receptors come from a woman aged 45-65 years who had recovered from COVID-19.

This clone was seen more than once but under ten times. The rearrangement uses TRBV3-1 (or the pseudogene TRBV3-2) and TRBJ1-2; D unresolved. Per germline, CDR1 LGHDT and CDR2 YNNKEL (reference sequence). The CDR3 loop spans 14 amino acids. V lost 1 base and J lost 4, with 10 bases in between. CDR3 in amino acids: CASSQGYPRYGYTF. CDR3 bases: TGTGCCAGCAGCCAAGGTTATCCCCGCTATGGCTACACCTTC.

V gene TRBV10-1 combines with J gene TRBJ2-5; D remains ambiguous. Germline CDR1 is WNHNN and CDR2 is SYGVQD (reference sequence). Trimming took 0 bases from V and 1 from J, leaving 9 bases between them. This CDR3 contains 15 residues. This CDR3 is CASSESRAIQETQYF. The CDR3 DNA reads as TGCGCCAGCAGTGAGTCTCGAGCAATCCAAGAGACCCAGTACTTC.